The 18 T cell receptor beta chains in this list originate from one sample, sequenced in a study of blood T cell repertoires in COVID-19. Sequencing was performed with immunoSEQ multiplex PCR; in TCRdb, only in-frame clones are kept and a portion is missing. Of 150,000 to 200,000 clones listed, approximately 90% are singletons. Sequencing was performed on peripheral blood. The receptors derive from a man between 65 and 79 years old with active or convalescent COVID-19.

This chain connects TRBV6-6 to TRBJ1-2, with 11 bases matching TRBD1. V was pared by 6 bases and J by 8 bases, with 8 bases of the junction left unmatched. The germline gives CDR1 MNHNY, CDR2 SVGAGI (reference sequence). The CDR3 contains 14 residues. The CDR3 sequence is CASRDPGQGVGYTF. The CDR3 DNA reads as TGTGCCAGCAGAGACCCGGGACAGGGGGTAGGCTACACCTTC.

This clone has just one count. This chain links TRBV6-5 with TRBJ1-5, with 11 bases fitting TRBD1. From germline, CDR1 is MNHEY and CDR2 SVGAGI. V was pared by 6 bases and J by 6 bases, with 4 bases of the junction left unmatched. CDR3 length: 14 residues. The CDR3: CASREDRGLQPQHF. The CDR3 coding sequence is TGTGCCAGCAGAGAGGACAGGGGGCTTCAGCCCCAGCATTTT.

The chain employs TRBV27 and TRBJ2-1; possible D gene TRBD1, 7 bases. The CDR3 contains 16 residues. With 6 bases removed from V and 0 bases from J, the gap between germline ends came to 15 bases. Germline V gives CDR1 MNHEY, CDR2 SMNVEV (reference sequence). Written as DNA, the CDR3 is TGTGCCAGCAGGCATGGGGGGACAGACTCCTACAATGAGCAGTTCTTC. Amino acids: CASRHGGTDSYNEQFF.

This clone was seen just once. The chain links TRBV11-2 to TRBJ2-3; TRBD1 matches 7 bases. The CDR3 runs to 15 residues. Trimming at V came to 5 bases and at J to 6 bases, leaving 11 bases not matched to a gene. Per the germline V gene, CDR1 is SGHAT and CDR2 is FQNNGV. The CDR3: CASSQGQPGRDTQYF. The CDR3 nucleotides read TGTGCCAGCAGCCAGGGACAGCCGGGCCGCGATACGCAGTATTTT.

The chain links TRBV18 to TRBJ1-2, with a possible D match to TRBD1 (6 bases). The CDR3 has 17 residues. Germline lookup yields CDR1 KGHSH and CDR2 LQKENI. Trimming pared 3 bases from V and 5 bases from J, leaving 22 bases between. CDR3 amino acids: CASSPGHGRQEGYGYTF. The DNA of the CDR3 is TGTGCCAGCTCACCGGGACACGGCAGACAAGAGGGGTATGGCTACACCTTC.

The chain has TRBV7-2 and TRBJ2-1; a possible D gene is TRBD2 (5 bases). From germline, CDR1 is SGHTA and CDR2 FQGNSA. The CDR3 contains 14 residues. The ends were cut back, 6 bases at V and 0 bases at J, with 9 bases in the middle. The CDR3 region is CASRDAGSYNEQFF. The CDR3 nucleotides read TGTGCCAGCAGAGACGCGGGCTCCTACAATGAGCAGTTCTTC.

CDR3 sequence (DNA): TGCGCCAGCAGTAACAACAGGGGTGAAGCTTTCTTT. It codes for CASSNNRGEAFF. V and J are TRBV10-2 and TRBJ1-1; TRBD1 agrees at 7 bases. CDR3 length: 12 amino acids. From germline, CDR1 is WSHSY and CDR2 SAAADI. V shed 5 bases and J 7 bases; nucleotides not matched to a gene: 4.

The rearrangement joins TRBV25-1 to TRBJ1-6; D is unclear. The CDR3 is 17 amino acids. Trimming pared 3 bases from V and 4 bases from J, leaving 16 bases between. Germline V gene sequence: CDR1 MGHDK, CDR2 SYGVNS. The CDR3 sequence is CASSEDGRRSYNSPLHF. CDR3 sequence (DNA): TGTGCCAGCAGTGAGGATGGACGGAGGAGTTATAATTCACCCCTCCACTTT.

The chain employs TRBV5-6 and TRBJ2-5; the D gene is possibly TRBD1 (5 bases). The CDR3 is 11 amino acids. The ends were cut back, 4 bases at V and 9 bases at J, with 10 bases in the middle. CDR1 and CDR2 (germline): SGHDT, YYEEEE. The CDR3 sequence is CASSLDRAQYF. The CDR3 bases are TGTGCCAGCAGCCTCGACAGAGCCCAGTACTTC.

This chain connects TRBV30 to TRBJ1-6, with D possibly being TRBD1 (6 bases). CDR1 is GTSNPN, CDR2 SVGIG, per germline (reference sequence). Trimming shortened V by 2 bases and J by 13 bases, and 18 bases separated the two germline ends. The CDR3 covers 14 residues. The CDR3 spells CAWSNRRGLTPLHF. The CDR3 DNA follows: TGTGCCTGGAGTAACCGCAGGGGATTGACTCCCCTCCACTTT.

The rearrangement uses TRBV6-2 or TRBV6-3 and TRBJ1-2, with D tentatively TRBD1 (5 bases). CDR1 is MNHEY and CDR2 is SVGEGT in the germline V gene. V was pared by 7 bases and J by 8 bases, with 17 bases between. The CDR3 is 13 residues long. Written as DNA, the CDR3 is TGTGCCAGCACCCCGAAGCGGGCAGGGGGCTACACCTTC. It translates to CASTPKRAGGYTF.

The chain joins TRBV7-9 to TRBJ1-1; no reliable D call. Germline CDR1 is SEHNR and CDR2 is FQNEAQ (reference sequence). Trimming shortened V by 1 base and J by 1 base, and 10 bases separated the two germline ends. The CDR3 covers 15 residues. In DNA form, the CDR3 reads TGTGCCAGCAGCTTAGAACCGGGGTCGAACACTGAAGCTTTCTTT. Encoded protein: CASSLEPGSNTEAFF.

The chain couples TRBV5-5 to TRBJ2-2; D is ambiguous. CDR1 is SGHKS and CDR2 is YYEKEE in the germline V gene (reference sequence). This CDR3 is built from 15 residues. Trimming cost V 1 base and J 5 bases, with 12 bases left between them. The CDR3 spells CASSLLTGETGELFF. CDR3 nucleotide sequence: TGTGCCAGCAGCTTGCTTACTGGAGAAACCGGGGAGCTGTTTTTT.

Written as DNA, the CDR3 is TGTGCCAGCAGTCCCAGCGGGGGGATAACCTACGAGCAGTACTTC. Its translation is CASSPSGGITYEQYF. This chain joins TRBV27 and TRBJ2-7, with 9 bases matching TRBD2. J gave up 2 bases and V 5 bases, and 7 bases lay outside the gene matches. This CDR3 spans 15 amino acids. Germline V gene lookup returns CDR1 MNHEY and CDR2 SMNVEV (reference sequence).

This chain connects TRBV6-2 or TRBV6-3 to TRBJ1-5; TRBD1 might be the D (6 bases). The germline V gene has CDR1 MNHEY and CDR2 SVGEGT. The length of the CDR3 is 14 residues. The V end was cut by 5 bases, the J end by 7 bases, with 15 bases between. The CDR3 spells CASSGTGRGQPQHF. The CDR3 DNA reads TGTGCCAGCAGTGGCACAGGGAGGGGGCAGCCCCAGCATTTT.

The sample holds one count of this clone. The J gene is TRBJ1-2, the V gene TRBV19; no clear D. Deletions cut 4 bases from V and 5 bases from J, with 20 bases between. The CDR3 contains 16 residues. Per germline, CDR1 LNHDA and CDR2 SQIVND (reference sequence). CDR3 nucleotide sequence: TGTGCCAGTAGTACTCCAAGAATTAGAGGGCATTATGGCTACACCTTC. It encodes CASSTPRIRGHYGYTF.

Only a few counts were recorded for this clone. This rearrangement joins TRBV5-1 to TRBJ2-2; 7 nucleotides line up with TRBD1. Germline V gene lookup returns CDR1 SGHRS and CDR2 YFSETQ. With 3 bases clipped from V and 6 bases from J, the junction kept 17 bases outside the gene matches. The CDR3 sequence is 18 residues long. CDR3 nucleotides: TGCGCCAGCAGCTCCCGGACAGGCCTAATAGGAGGACCCGGGGAGCTGTTTTTT. Translated: CASSSRTGLIGGPGELFF.

The gene calls are TRBV2 and TRBJ1-4, with a weak D call TRBD1 (6 bases). The CDR3 loop spans 16 amino acids. CDR1 is SNHLY, CDR2 FYNNEI, per germline. Trimming cost V 6 bases and J 6 bases, with 20 bases left between them. The CDR3 DNA reads TGTGCCAGCAGAGACGCAGCGGCAGGGGCGGATGAAAAACTGTTTTTT. It is translated as CASRDAAAGADEKLFF.